These T cell receptor beta chains were read from a single sample in a study of T-cell memory formation after mild COVID-19. MiXCR, applied by TCRdb to the 5' RACE reads, yields one record per CDR3 protein. The sample records 400,000 to 500,000 distinct CDR3 sequences, 20% to 30% being singletons. Sequencing was carried out using PBMCs or a T cell subset sorted from them (not recorded which). These receptors were taken from an adult woman who had mild COVID-19 (a few samples of this study predate the infection). Cell type and time point are not known. Both conserved end residues are part of each CDR3. D genes are given only for firm matches. Rows give clone size only sometimes, using once, few, many, or a class for an expanded clone.

J gene | V gene | clone size | D gene | CDR3 DNA | CDR3 protein
TRBJ2-7 | TRBV7-2 | few | NA | TGTGCCAGCAGCTTAGCCATATCACAGGGCTACGAGCAGTACTTC | CASSLAISQGYEQYF
TRBJ1-3 | TRBV5-6 | few | NA | TGTGCCAGCAGCAAAGGGAGTCCTGGAAACACCATATATTTT | CASSKGSPGNTIYF
TRBJ1-3 | TRBV5-1 | NA | NA | TGCGCCAGCAGCTTGGGGACGGGGGCTGTTGGAAACACCATATATTTT | CASSLGTGAVGNTIYF
TRBJ2-7 | TRBV6-2/TRBV6-3 | many | NA | TGTGCCAGCAGTTACGGCTCGTCAGCCTACGGGCAGTACTTC | CASSYGSSAYGQYF
TRBJ1-2 | TRBV7-9 | NA | TRBD1 | TGTGCCAGCAGCTTGGCAGGGGGAAGAGGTGGCTACACCTTC | CASSLAGGRGGYTF
TRBJ1-2 | TRBV7-9 | few | TRBD1 | TGTGCCAGCAGCTCCTGGACAGGGAGCTACACCTTC | CASSSWTGSYTF
TRBJ2-4 | TRBV7-2 | few | TRBD1 | TGTGCCAGCAGCCCCCTCCAGGGGGATCTAGCCAAAAACATTCAGTACTTC | CASSPLQGDLAKNIQYF
TRBJ2-7 | TRBV5-1 | NA | TRBD1 | TGCGCCAGCAGCTCAACCCCTGGGACAGGGTTCCACGAGCAGTACTTC | CASSSTPGTGFHEQYF
TRBJ2-6 | TRBV3-2 | few | NA | TGTGCCAGCAGCCAAGATCAGGGGTCCTCTGGGGCCAACGTCCTGACTTTC | CASSQDQGSSGANVLTF
TRBJ2-3 | TRBV5-1 | NA | TRBD1 | TGCGCCAGCAGCCTCCGGGACAGGGGATCAGATACGCAGTATTTT | CASSLRDRGSDTQYF
TRBJ2-1 | TRBV7-9 | NA | NA | TGTGCCAGCAGCATTGGGACGAACTCCTACAATGAGCAGTTCTTC | CASSIGTNSYNEQFF
TRBJ1-1 | TRBV11-2 | many | NA | TGTGCCAGCAGCTTAGATACGAACACTGAAGCTTTCTTT | CASSLDTNTEAFF
TRBJ1-5 | TRBV18 | few | NA | TGTGCCAGCTCATACACACCCGAACCCAAAGGGCCCCAGCATTTT | CASSYTPEPKGPQHF
TRBJ2-2 | TRBV7-3 | NA | TRBD1 | TGTGCCAGCAGCCCGGGGACAGTTAAAGGTACCGGGGAGCTGTTTTTT | CASSPGTVKGTGELFF
TRBJ2-3 | TRBV5-1 | many | TRBD2 | TGCGCCAGCAGACTCCAAGGAGCGGGAAGCACAGATACGCAGTATTTT | CASRLQGAGSTDTQYF
TRBJ2-7 | TRBV25-1 | few | TRBD1 | TGTGCCAGCACCGAGACAGGGAACTACGAGCAGTACTTC | CASTETGNYEQYF
TRBJ2-4 | TRBV5-1 | few | TRBD2 | TGCGCCAGCAGGGAGCGGGAGGTCGGAAACATTCAGTACTTC | CASREREVGNIQYF
TRBJ1-1 | TRBV5-5 | few | NA | TGTGCCAGCAGCTTGGGAGACATGAACACTGAAGCTTTCTTT | CASSLGDMNTEAFF
TRBJ2-3 | TRBV24-1 | NA | TRBD1 | TGTGCCACCAGTGAAGCGGGACAGGGGGCCGTAGATACGCAGTATTTT | CATSEAGQGAVDTQYF
TRBJ1-1 | TRBV18 | few | NA | TGTGCCAGCTCACCAATGGAGTCAGGGGTGAACACTGAAGCTTTCTTT | CASSPMESGVNTEAFF
TRBJ1-2 | TRBV18 | many | TRBD1 | TGTGCCAGCTCAGCCGACAGGGCTGATGGCTACACCTTC | CASSADRADGYTF
TRBJ2-2 | TRBV6-2/TRBV6-3 | few | TRBD2 | TGTGCCAGCAGTGCTGGCCAGCGGGAGACCGGGGAGCTGTTTTTT | CASSAGQRETGELFF
TRBJ2-7 | TRBV5-6 | NA | TRBD1 | TGTGCCAGCAGCATGGGACAGATCAACGAGCAGTACTTC | CASSMGQINEQYF
TRBJ2-1 | TRBV3-1 | once | TRBD2 | TGTGCCAGCAGCTTGCTAGCGGGAGCGGTCTACAATGAGCAGTTCTTC | CASSLLAGAVYNEQFF
TRBJ1-2 | TRBV6-5 | few | NA | TGTGCCAGCGGATGGACGGGCTCGGCCGGCTACACCTTC | CASGWTGSAGYTF
TRBJ2-7 | TRBV2 | few | NA | TGTGCCAGCAGTGCGGAACAGGGTAAAGGGACTTCCTACGAGCAGTACTTC | CASSAEQGKGTSYEQYF
TRBJ2-2 | TRBV4-2 | few | NA | TGTGCCAGCAGCCCTGTTGGGCTTGATTCTGTAACCGGGGAGCTGTTTTTT | CASSPVGLDSVTGELFF
TRBJ2-1 | TRBV4-3 | NA | NA | TGCGCCAGCAGCCCTCGGGCGGGACAGAAGTTCTTC | CASSPRAGQKFF
TRBJ2-4 | TRBV5-6 | NA | TRBD2 | TGTGCCAGCAGCTTGCTACTAGCGGGAGGCTTTTTAGCCAAAAACATTCAGTACTTC | CASSLLLAGGFLAKNIQYF